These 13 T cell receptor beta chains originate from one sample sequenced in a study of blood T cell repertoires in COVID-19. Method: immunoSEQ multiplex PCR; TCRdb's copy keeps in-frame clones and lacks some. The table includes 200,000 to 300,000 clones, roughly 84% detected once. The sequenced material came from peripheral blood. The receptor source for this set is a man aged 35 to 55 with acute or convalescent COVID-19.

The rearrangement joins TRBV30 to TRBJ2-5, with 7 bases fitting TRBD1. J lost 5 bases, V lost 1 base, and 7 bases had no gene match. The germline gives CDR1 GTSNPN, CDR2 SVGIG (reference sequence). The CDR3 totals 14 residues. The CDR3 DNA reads TGTGCCTGGAGTGGTACAGGGGTGGGCGAGACCCAGTACTTC. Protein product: CAWSGTGVGETQYF.

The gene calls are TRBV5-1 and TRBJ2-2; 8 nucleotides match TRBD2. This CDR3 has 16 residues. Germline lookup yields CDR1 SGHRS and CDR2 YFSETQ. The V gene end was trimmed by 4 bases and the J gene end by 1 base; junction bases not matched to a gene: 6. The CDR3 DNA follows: TGCGCCAGCAGCAGCCGGACTAGCCAGAACACCGGGGAGCTGTTTTTT. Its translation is CASSSRTSQNTGELFF.

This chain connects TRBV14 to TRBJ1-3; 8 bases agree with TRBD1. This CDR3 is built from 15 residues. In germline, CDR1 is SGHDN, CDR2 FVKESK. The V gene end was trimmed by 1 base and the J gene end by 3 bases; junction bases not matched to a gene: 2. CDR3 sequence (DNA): TGTGCCAGCAGCCAAGCAGGGGGCCGTGGAAACACCATATATTTT. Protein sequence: CASSQAGGRGNTIYF. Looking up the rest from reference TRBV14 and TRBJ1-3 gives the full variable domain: EAGVTQFPSHSVIEKGQTVTLRCDPISGHDNLYWYRRVMGKEIKFLLHFVKESKQDESGMPNNRFLAERTGGTYSTLKVQPAELEDSGVYFCASSQAGGRGNTIYFGEGSWLTVV.

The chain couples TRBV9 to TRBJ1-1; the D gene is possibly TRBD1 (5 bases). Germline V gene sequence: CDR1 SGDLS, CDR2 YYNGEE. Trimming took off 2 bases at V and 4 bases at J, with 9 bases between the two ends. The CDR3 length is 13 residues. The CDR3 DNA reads TGTGCCAGCAGCGTGACAGTTTTCACTGAAGCTTTCTTT. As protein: CASSVTVFTEAFF.

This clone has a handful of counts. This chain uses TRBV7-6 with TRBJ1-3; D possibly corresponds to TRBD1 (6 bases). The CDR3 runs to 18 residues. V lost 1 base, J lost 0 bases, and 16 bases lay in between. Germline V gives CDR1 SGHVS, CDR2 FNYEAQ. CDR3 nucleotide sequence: TGTGCCAGCAGCTTAGTTTCGACGGACAGATTCTCTGGAAACACCATATATTTT. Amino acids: CASSLVSTDRFSGNTIYF.

CDR3 sequence: CASSDSGQPQHF. In DNA form, the CDR3 reads TGTGCCAGCAGTGACTCGGGTCAGCCCCAGCATTTT. The rearrangement uses TRBV2 and TRBJ1-5; D is unresolved. This CDR3 spans 12 amino acids. CDR1 is SNHLY and CDR2 is FYNNEI in the germline V gene. Trimming took 3 bases from V and 6 from J, leaving 6 bases between them.

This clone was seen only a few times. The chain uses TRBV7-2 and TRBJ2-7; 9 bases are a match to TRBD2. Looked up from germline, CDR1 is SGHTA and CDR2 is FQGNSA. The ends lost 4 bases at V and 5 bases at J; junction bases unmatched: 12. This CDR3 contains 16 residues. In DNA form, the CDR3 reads TGTGCCAGCAGCTCCCCCTTTAGCGGGAGCCCAAACGAGCAGTACTTC. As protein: CASSSPFSGSPNEQYF.

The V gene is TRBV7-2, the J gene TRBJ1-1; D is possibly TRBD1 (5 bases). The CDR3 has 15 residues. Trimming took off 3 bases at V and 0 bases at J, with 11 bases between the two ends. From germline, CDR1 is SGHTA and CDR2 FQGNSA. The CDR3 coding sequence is TGTGCCAGCAGCTTGACGACAGTACTGAACACTGAAGCTTTCTTT. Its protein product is CASSLTTVLNTEAFF.

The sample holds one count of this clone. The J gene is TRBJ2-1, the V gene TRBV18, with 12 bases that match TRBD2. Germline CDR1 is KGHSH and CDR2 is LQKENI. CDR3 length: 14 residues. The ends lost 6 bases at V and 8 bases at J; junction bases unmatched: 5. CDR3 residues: CASSSGTSGYEQFF. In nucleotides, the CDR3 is TGTGCCAGCTCTTCCGGGACTAGCGGGTATGAGCAGTTCTTC.

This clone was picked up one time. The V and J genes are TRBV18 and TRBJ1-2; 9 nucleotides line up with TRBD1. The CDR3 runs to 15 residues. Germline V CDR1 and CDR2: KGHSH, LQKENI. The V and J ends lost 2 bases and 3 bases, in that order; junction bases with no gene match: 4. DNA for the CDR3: TGTGCCAGCTCACCAAGGACAGGGGACGACTATGGCTACACCTTC. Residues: CASSPRTGDDYGYTF.

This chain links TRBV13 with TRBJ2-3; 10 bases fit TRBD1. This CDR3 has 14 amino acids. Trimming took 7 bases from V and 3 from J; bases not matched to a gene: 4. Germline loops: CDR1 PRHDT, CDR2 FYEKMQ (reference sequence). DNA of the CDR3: TGTGCCAGCAAAGGGACAGGGGCAACAGATACGCAGTATTTT. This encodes CASKGTGATDTQYF.

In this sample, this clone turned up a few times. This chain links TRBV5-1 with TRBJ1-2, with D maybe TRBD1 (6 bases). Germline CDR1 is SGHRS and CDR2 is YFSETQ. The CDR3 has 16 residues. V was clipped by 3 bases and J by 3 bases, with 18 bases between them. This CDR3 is CASSSQGNRWDYGYTF. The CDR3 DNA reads TGCGCCAGCAGCTCCCAGGGGAACCGATGGGACTATGGCTACACCTTC.

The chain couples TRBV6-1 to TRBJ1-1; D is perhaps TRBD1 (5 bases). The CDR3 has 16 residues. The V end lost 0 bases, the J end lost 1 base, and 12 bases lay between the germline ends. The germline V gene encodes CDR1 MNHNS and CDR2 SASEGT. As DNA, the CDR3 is TGTGCCAGCAGTGAAGCGCTTCGGGGGTCGAACACTGAAGCTTTCTTT. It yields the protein CASSEALRGSNTEAFF.